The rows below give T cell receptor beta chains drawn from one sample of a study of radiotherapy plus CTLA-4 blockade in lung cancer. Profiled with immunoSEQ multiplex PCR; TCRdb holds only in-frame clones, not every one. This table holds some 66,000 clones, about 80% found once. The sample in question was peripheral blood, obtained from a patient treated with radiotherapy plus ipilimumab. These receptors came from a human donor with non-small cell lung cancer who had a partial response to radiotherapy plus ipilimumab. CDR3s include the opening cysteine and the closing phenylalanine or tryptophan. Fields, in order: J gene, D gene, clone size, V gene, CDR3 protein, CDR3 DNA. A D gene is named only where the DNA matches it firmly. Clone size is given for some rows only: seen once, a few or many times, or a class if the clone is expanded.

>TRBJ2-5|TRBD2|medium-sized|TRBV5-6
CASSLAASGETQYF
TGTGCCAGCAGCTTGGCTGCTAGCGGGGAGACCCAGTACTTC
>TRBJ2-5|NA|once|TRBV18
CASSPQRAQETQYF
TGTGCCAGCTCACCACAGCGAGCCCAAGAGACCCAGTACTTC
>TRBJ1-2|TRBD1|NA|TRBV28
CASSLLPDRDYGYTF
TGTGCCAGCAGCCTACTACCGGACAGGGACTATGGCTACACCTTC
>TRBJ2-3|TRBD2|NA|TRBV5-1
CASSYLGLAGGPSSDTQYF
TGCGCCAGCAGCTACCTCGGTCTAGCGGGAGGGCCTAGCTCAGATACGCAGTATTTT
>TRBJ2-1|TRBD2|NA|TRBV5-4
CASSTRLSGSGNEQFF
TGTGCCAGCAGCACACGACTTAGCGGGAGTGGGAATGAGCAGTTCTTC
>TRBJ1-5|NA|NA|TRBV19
CASSISGGKRQPQHF
TGTGCCAGTAGTATAAGCGGGGGCAAGCGGCAGCCCCAGCATTTT
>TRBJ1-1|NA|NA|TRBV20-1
CSAPTDFLAFF
TGCAGTGCTCCGACAGACTTTCTAGCTTTCTTT
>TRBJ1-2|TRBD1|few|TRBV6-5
CASLGPGTGTYGYTF
TGTGCCAGTTTGGGACCCGGGACAGGGACCTATGGCTACACCTTC
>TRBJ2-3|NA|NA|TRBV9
CASSVEKVAPPDTQYF
TGTGCCAGCAGCGTAGAGAAGGTAGCGCCCCCAGATACGCAGTATTTT
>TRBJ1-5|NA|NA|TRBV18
CASSPQSNQPQHF
TGTGCCAGCTCACCTCAGAGCAATCAGCCCCAGCATTTT
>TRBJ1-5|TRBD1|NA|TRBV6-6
CASRLSGTDNQPQHF
TGTGCCAGCAGGCTCTCCGGGACAGATAATCAGCCCCAGCATTTT
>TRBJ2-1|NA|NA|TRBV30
CAWRDRQSEQFF
TGTGCCTGGAGGGACCGACAGTCCGAGCAGTTCTTC
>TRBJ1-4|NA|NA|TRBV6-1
CASSKQGATNEKLFF
TGTGCCAGCAGTAAACAGGGCGCAACTAATGAAAAACTGTTTTTT
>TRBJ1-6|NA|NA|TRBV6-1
CASSERGQSYNSPLHF
TGTGCCAGCAGTGAGAGAGGGCAGAGCTATAATTCACCCCTCCACTTT
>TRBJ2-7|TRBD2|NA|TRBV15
CATSVERDSYEQYF
TGTGCCACCAGCGTAGAGCGGGATTCCTACGAGCAGTACTTC
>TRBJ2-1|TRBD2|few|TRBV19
CASRGRLAGADYNEQFF
TGTGCCAGTAGAGGTAGGCTGGCGGGAGCCGACTACAATGAGCAGTTCTTC
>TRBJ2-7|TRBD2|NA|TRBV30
CAWSVGAGLTYEQYF
TGTGCCTGGAGTGTAGGAGCGGGATTAACCTACGAGCAGTACTTC
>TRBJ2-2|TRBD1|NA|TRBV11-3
CASSLGQGDTGELFF
TGTGCCAGCAGCTTAGGCCAGGGGGACACCGGGGAGCTGTTTTTT
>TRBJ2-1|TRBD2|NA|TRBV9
CASSIQGLAGGPNEQFF
TGTGCCAGCAGCATCCAAGGACTAGCGGGAGGGCCAAATGAGCAGTTCTTC
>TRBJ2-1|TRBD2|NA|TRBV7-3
CASSSRTRGHEQFF
TGTGCCAGCAGCTCACGGACTAGGGGCCATGAGCAGTTCTTC
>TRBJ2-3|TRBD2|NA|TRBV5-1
CASRWEGNTDTQYF
TGCGCCAGCAGGTGGGAGGGCAACACAGATACGCAGTATTTT
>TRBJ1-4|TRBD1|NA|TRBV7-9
CASTPGTGQEKLFF
TGTGCCAGCACTCCCGGGACAGGGCAGGAAAAACTGTTTTTT
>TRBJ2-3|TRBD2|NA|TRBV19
CASSIGAGFDTQYF
TGTGCCAGTAGTATTGGAGCGGGATTCGATACGCAGTATTTT
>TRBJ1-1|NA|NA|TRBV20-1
CSPLRGAEAFF
TGCAGCCCCTTAAGGGGCGCTGAAGCTTTCTTT
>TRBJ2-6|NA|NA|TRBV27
CASSSGGANVLTF
TGTGCCAGCAGTTCGGGAGGGGCCAACGTCCTGACTTTC
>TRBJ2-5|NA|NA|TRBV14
CASSPGDGETQYF
TGTGCCAGCAGCCCGGGGGATGGGGAGACCCAGTACTTC